The 5 T cell receptor beta chains below were found in one sample sequenced in a study of cytomegalovirus exposure and HLA in healthy donors. Primers for the PCR totalled 60 Vbeta and 13 Jbeta. This table comes from immunoSEQ multiplex PCR, and its TCRdb copy is limited to in-frame clones, with some not included. This table has about 120,000 clones, 81% appearing once. Sequencing was done on a sample of PBMCs. These receptors originate from a man between 18 and 29 years old in good health and CMV-seronegative.

The chain links TRBV15 to TRBJ2-7; D is possibly TRBD2 (5 bases). Trimming shortened V by 5 bases and J by 2 bases, and 10 bases separated the two germline ends. Germline V gives CDR1 LNHNV, CDR2 YYDKDF (reference sequence). This CDR3 has 13 residues. As DNA, the CDR3 is TGTGCCACCAGCCCGAGAGGGACCTACGAGCAGTACTTC. It codes for CATSPRGTYEQYF.

This clone has just one count. V usage is TRBV5-4 and J usage is TRBJ2-5; maybe TRBD1 (6 bases). The germline gives CDR1 SGHNT, CDR2 YYREEE (reference sequence). CDR3 length: 15 residues. The V gene lost 0 bases and the J gene lost 1 base, with 10 bases spanning the gap. CDR3 nucleotide sequence: TGTGCCAGCAGCTTGGCACGAGGGGGCCAAGAGACCCAGTACTTC. This sequence encodes CASSLARGGQETQYF. The full variable domain, its missing parts supplied by reference TRBV5-4 and TRBJ2-5, is ETGVTQSPTHLIKTRGQQVTLRCSSQSGHNTVSWYQQALGQGPQFIFQYYREEENGRGNFPPRFSGLQFPNYSSELNVNALELDDSALYLCASSLARGGQETQYFGPGTRLLVL.

This clone has only one observation. This chain connects TRBV4-3 to TRBJ2-7; TRBD2 aligns across 8 bases. With 1 base clipped from V and 3 bases from J, the junction kept 5 bases outside the gene matches. CDR1 and CDR2 from the germline V gene are LGHNA and YSLEER. This CDR3 spans 15 amino acids. Here the CDR3 DNA reads TGCGCCAGCAGCCAAGCCTCGGGAGGGGGCTACGAGCAGTACTTC. It yields the protein CASSQASGGGYEQYF.

The chain joins TRBV9 to TRBJ2-7, with 10 bases aligning to TRBD1. This CDR3 contains 14 residues. Germline V gives CDR1 SGDLS, CDR2 YYNGEE. The V gene end was trimmed by 4 bases and the J gene end by 5 bases; junction bases not matched to a gene: 6. The CDR3 loop is CASSPGTGVNEQYF. The CDR3 DNA reads as TGTGCCAGCAGCCCCGGGACAGGGGTCAACGAGCAGTACTTC.

The chain employs TRBV7-6 and TRBJ2-3, with 11 bases matching TRBD2. The CDR3 extends over 16 amino acids. V was pared by 5 bases and J by 3 bases, with 7 bases of the junction left unmatched. The germline V gene has CDR1 SGHVS and CDR2 FNYEAQ. The CDR3 sequence is CASSLRLAGWTDTQYF. In nucleotides, the CDR3 is TGTGCCAGCAGCCTACGACTAGCGGGGTGGACAGATACGCAGTATTTT. Full variable domain (outside the CDR3, taken from reference TRBV7-6 and TRBJ2-3): GAGVSQSPRYKVTKRGQDVALRCDPISGHVSLYWYRQALGQGPEFLTYFNYEAQQDKSGLPNDRFSAERPEGSISTLTIQRTEQRDSAMYRCASSLRLAGWTDTQYFGPGTRLTVL.